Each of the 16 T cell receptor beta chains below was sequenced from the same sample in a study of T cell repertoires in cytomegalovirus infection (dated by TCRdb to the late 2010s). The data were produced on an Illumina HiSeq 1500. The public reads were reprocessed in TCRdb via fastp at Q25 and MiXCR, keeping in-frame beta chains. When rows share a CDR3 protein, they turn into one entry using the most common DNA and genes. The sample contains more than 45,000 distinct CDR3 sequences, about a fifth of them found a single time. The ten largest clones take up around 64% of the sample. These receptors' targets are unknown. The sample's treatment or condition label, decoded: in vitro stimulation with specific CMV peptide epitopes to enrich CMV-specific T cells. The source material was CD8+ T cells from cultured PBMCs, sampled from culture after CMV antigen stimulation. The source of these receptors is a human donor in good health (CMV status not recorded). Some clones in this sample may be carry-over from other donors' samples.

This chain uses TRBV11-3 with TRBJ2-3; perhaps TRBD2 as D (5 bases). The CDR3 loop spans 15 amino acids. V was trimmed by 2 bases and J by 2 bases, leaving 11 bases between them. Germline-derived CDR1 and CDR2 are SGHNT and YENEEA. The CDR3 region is CASSLTGSATDTQYF. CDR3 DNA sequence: TGTGCCAGCAGCTTAACTGGGAGCGCCACAGATACGCAGTATTTT. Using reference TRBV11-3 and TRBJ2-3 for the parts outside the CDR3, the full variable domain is EAGVVQSPRYKIIEKKQPVAFWCNPISGHNTLYWYLQNLGQGPELLIRYENEEAVDDSQLPKDRFSAERLKGVDSTLKIQPAELGDSAVYLCASSLTGSATDTQYFGPGTRLTVL.

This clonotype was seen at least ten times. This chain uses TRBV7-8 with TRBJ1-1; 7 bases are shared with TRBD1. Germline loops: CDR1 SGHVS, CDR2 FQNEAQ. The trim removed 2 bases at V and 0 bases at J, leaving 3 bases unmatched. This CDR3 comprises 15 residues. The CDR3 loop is CASSLTRGMNTEAFF. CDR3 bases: TGTGCCAGCAGCTTAACCAGGGGGATGAACACTGAAGCTTTCTTT.

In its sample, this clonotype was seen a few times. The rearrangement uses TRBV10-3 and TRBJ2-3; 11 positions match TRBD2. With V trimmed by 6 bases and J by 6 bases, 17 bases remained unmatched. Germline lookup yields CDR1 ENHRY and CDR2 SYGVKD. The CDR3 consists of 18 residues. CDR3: CAISPGLAVGSLSDTQYF. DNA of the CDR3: TGTGCCATCAGCCCGGGACTAGCGGTTGGGTCTCTCTCCGATACGCAGTATTTT.

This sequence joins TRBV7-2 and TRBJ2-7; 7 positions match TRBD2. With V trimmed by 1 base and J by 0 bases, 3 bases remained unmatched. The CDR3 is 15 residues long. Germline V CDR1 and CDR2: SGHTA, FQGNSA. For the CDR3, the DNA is TGTGCCAGCAGCTTAGGCGGGGGACTCTCCTACGAGCAGTACTTC. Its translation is CASSLGGGLSYEQYF. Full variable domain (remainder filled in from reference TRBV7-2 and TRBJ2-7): GAGVSQSPSNKVTEKGKDVELRCDPISGHTALYWYRQSLGQGLEFLIYFQGNSAPDKSGLPSDRFSAERTGGSVSTLTIQRTQQEDSAVYLCASSLGGGLSYEQYFGPGTRLTVT.

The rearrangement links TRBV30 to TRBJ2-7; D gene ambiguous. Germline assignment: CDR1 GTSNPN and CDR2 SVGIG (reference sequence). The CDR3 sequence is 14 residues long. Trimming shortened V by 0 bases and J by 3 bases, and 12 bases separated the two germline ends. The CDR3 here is CAWSVRSRFYEQYF. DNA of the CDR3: TGTGCCTGGAGTGTACGAAGCAGATTCTACGAGCAGTACTTC. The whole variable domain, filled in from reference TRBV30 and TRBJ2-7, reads SQTIHQWPATLVQPVGSPLSLECTVEGTSNPNLYWYRQAAGRGLQLLFYSVGIGQISSEVPQNLSASRPQDRQFILSSKKLLLSDSGFYLCAWSVRSRFYEQYFGPGTRLTVT.

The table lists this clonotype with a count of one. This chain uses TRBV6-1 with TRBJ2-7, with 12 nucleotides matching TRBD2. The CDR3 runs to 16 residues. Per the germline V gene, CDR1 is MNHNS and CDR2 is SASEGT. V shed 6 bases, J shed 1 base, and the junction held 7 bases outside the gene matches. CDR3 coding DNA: TGTGCCAGCAGACCATTACTAGCGGGAGGATCCTACGAGCAGTACTTC. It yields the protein CASRPLLAGGSYEQYF.

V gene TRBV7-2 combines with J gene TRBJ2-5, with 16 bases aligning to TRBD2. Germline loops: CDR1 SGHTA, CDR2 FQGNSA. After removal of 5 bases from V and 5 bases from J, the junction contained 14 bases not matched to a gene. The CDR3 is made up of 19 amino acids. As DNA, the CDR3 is TGTGCCAGCAGCCGTACTGGGACTAGCGGGGGGGCCGGCCGGGAGACCCAGTACTTC. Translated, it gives CASSRTGTSGGAGRETQYF.

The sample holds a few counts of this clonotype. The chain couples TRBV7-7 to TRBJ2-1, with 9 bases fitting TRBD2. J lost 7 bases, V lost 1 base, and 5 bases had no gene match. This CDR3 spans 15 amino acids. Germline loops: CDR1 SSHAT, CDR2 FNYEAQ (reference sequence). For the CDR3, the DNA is TGTGCCAGCAGCTTAGGAAGCGGGGGGAGAAATGAGCAGTTCTTC. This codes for CASSLGSGGRNEQFF. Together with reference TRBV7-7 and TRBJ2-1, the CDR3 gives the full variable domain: GAGVSQSPRYKVTKRGQDVTLRCDPISSHATLYWYQQALGQGPEFLTYFNYEAQPDKSGLPSDRFSAERPEGSISTLTIQRTEQRDSAMYRCASSLGSGGRNEQFFGPGTRLTVL.

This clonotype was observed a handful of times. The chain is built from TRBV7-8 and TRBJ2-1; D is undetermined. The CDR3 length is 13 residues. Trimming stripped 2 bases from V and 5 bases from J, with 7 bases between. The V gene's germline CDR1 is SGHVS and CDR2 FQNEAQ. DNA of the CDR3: TGTGCCAGCAGCTTACCGGTTGACAATGAGCAGTTCTTC. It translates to CASSLPVDNEQFF.

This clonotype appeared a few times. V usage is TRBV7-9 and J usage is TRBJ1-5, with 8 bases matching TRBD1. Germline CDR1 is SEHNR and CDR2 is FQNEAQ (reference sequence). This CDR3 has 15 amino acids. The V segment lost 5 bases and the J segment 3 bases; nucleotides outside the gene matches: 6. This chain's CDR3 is CASSTGQGHNQPQHF. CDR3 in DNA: TGTGCCAGCAGCACAGGACAGGGCCACAATCAGCCCCAGCATTTT.

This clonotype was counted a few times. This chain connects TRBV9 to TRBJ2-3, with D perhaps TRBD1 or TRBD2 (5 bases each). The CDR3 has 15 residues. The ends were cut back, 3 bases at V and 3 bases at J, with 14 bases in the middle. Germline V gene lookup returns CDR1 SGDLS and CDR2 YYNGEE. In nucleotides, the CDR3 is TGTGCCAGCAGCGGGGGCGGAGGAGCAACAGATACGCAGTATTTT. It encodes CASSGGGGATDTQYF.

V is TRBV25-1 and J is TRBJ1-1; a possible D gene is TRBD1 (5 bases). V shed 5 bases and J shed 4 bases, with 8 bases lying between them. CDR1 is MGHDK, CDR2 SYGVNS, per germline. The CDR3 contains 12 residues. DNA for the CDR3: TGTGCCAGCAGTTTTGGGGGCACTGAAGCTTTCTTT. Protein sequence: CASSFGGTEAFF.

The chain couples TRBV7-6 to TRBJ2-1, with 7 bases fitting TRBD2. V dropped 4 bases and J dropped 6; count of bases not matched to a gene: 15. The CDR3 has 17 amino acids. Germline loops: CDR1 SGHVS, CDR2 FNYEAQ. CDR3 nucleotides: TGTGCCAGCAGCTCCTTAGCGGGCCAGGCTTATCCCAATGAGCAGTTCTTC. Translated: CASSSLAGQAYPNEQFF.

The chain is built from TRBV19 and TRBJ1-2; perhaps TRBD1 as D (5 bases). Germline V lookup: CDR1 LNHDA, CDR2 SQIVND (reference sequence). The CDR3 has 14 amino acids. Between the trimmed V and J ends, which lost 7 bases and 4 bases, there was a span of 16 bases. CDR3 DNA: TGTGCCAGTACGGGAAGGGACGGCCTCTATGGCTACACCTTC. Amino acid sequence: CASTGRDGLYGYTF.

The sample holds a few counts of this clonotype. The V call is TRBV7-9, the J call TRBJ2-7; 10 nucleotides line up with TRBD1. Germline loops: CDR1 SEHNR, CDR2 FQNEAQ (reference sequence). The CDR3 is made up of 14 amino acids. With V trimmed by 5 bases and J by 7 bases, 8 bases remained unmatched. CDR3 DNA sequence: TGTGCCAGCAGCCGAGACAGGGGGCTTAGGGAGCAGTACTTC. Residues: CASSRDRGLREQYF.

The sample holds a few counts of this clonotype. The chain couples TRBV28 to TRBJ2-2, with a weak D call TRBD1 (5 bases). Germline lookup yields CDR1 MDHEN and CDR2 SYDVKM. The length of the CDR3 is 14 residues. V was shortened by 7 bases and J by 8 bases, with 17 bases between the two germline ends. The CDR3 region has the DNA TGTGCCAGCACCCTAGTAGGGGAATCGGGGGAGCTGTTTTTT. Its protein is CASTLVGESGELFF. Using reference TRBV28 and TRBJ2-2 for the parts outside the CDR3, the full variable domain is DVKVTQSSRYLVKRTGEKVFLECVQDMDHENMFWYRQDPGLGLRLIYFSYDVKMKEKGDIPEGYSVSREKKERFSLILESASTNQTSMYLCASTLVGESGELFFGEGSRLTVL.